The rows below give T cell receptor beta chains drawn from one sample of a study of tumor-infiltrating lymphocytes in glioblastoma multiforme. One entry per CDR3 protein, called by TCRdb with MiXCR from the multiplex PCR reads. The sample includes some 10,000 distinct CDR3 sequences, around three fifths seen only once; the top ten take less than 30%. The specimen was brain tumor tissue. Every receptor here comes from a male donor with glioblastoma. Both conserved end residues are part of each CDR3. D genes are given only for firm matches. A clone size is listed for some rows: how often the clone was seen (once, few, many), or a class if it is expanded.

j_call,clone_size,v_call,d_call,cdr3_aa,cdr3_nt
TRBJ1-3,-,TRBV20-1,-,CNARVTGSSRNTIYF,TGCAATGCTAGGGTCACAGGAAGCTCTAGAAACACCATATATTTT
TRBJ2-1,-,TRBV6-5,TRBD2,CASSHGTSGISPYNEQFF,TGTGCCAGCAGTCATGGGACTAGCGGGATCTCCCCCTACAATGAGCAGTTCTTC
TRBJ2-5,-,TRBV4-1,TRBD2,CASSQDFAGGGETQYF,TGCGCCAGCAGCCAAGACTTCGCGGGAGGAGGAGAGACCCAGTACTTC
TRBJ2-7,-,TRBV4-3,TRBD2,CASSQDLAGAYNEQYF,TGCGCCAGCAGCCAAGATTTGGCGGGAGCCTACAACGAGCAGTACTTC
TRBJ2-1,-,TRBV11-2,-,CASSLPAVSYNEQFF,TGTGCCAGCAGCTTACCAGCGGTTTCCTACAATGAGCAGTTCTTC
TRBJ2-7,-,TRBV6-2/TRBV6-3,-,CASSYLSGNYEQYF,TGTGCCAGCAGTTACCTTTCCGGGAACTACGAGCAGTACTTC
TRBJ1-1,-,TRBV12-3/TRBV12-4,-,CASSLGPNTEAVF,TGTGCCAGCAGTCTCGGGCCGAACACTGAGGCTGTCTTT
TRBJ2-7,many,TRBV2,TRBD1,CASSEAPGQTYEQYF,TGTGCCAGCAGTGAAGCTCCGGGACAGACCTACGAGCAGTACTTC
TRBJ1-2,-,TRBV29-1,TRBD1,CSVKYRGYGYTF,TGCAGCGTTAAATACAGGGGTTATGGCTATACCTTC
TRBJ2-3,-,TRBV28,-,CASSFLSGKDTQYF,TGTGCCAGCAGTTTCCTTAGCGGCAAAGATACGCAGTATTTT
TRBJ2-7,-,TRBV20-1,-,CSARKGPYEQCF,TGCAGTGCTAGGAAAGGACCCTACGAGCAGTGTTTC
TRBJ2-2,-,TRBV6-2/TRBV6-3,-,CASSYCGAGTGELFF,TGTGCCAGCAGTTACTGCGGGGCGGGGACCGGGGAGCTGTTTTTT
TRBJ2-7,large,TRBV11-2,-,CASSPRSERTYEQYF,TGTGCCAGCAGCCCGAGGTCGGAGCGGACCTACGAGCAGTACTTC
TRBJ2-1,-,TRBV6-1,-,CASSEEVVAYNEHFF,TGCGCCAGCAGTGAGGAAGTCGTAGCATACAATGAGCATTTCTTC
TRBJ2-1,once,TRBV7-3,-,CASSFVGGEQFF,TGTGCCAGCAGCTTCGTAGGGGGTGAGCAGTTCTTC
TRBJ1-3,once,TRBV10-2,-,CTSSDRRGDNGNTIYF,TGCACCAGCAGTGATCGACGGGGAGATAATGGAAACACAATATATTTT
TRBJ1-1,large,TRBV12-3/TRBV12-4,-,CASSLSRGTEAFF,TGTGCCAGCAGTTTGAGCAGGGGAACTGAAGCTTTCTTT
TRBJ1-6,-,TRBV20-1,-,CSARGSRGANSPTHF,TGCAGTGCTAGAGGAAGTAGGGGGGCAAATTCACCCACCCACTTT
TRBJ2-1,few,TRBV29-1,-,CGVRGYNEQFF,TGCGGCGTAAGGGGATACAATGAACAGTTCTTC